This is a list of T cell receptor beta chains from one sample in a study of T cell changes during pregnancy in multiple sclerosis. The assay was immunoSEQ multiplex PCR, and TCRdb's table has in-frame clones only and misses some. The sample records under 40,000 clones, about 92% being singletons. Specimen: CD8+ T cells from peripheral blood mononuclear cells, collected in the third trimester of pregnancy. These receptors came from a female donor with multiple sclerosis, enrolled in a pregnancy study. The conserved cysteine and the conserved F or W are not part of the CDR3 here.

j_gene | v_gene | CDR3aa
TRBJ1-1 | TRBV12-5 | ASRGKDTEAF
TRBJ2-7 | TRBV25-1 | ASSEFYGTYEQY
TRBJ2-1 | TRBV6-1 | ASSDGEEYNEQF
TRBJ2-7 | TRBV9 | ASSVGDRGYEQY
TRBJ2-7 | TRBV28 | ASSLELAAYEQY
TRBJ1-2 | TRBV2 | ASRAGTDLKNT
TRBJ2-5 | TRBV2 | ASLGPSGEEQETQY
TRBJ2-1 | TRBV13 | ASSLFDHNEQF
TRBJ1-2 | TRBV9 | ASSGGTGGADGYT
TRBJ1-2 | TRBV21-1 | ASSKGDREGGYT
TRBJ1-5 | TRBV9 | ASSEGGEAQPQH
TRBJ1-1 | TRBV5-1 | ASSPRQGLNTEAF
TRBJ2-7 | TRBV5-1 | ASSLSRRGGEQY
TRBJ2-7 | TRBV7-2 | ASSLGGRGQGTYEQY
TRBJ1-2 | TRBV7-8 | ASSLELPVLPRYGYT
TRBJ2-4 | TRBV6-4 | ASSATGEKNIQY
TRBJ2-7 | TRBV15 | ATREPGTGFSEQY
TRBJ2-5 | TRBV4-1 | ASSQEWGGKTQY
TRBJ2-3 | TRBV7-6 | ASSTDWRGASTDTQY
TRBJ2-6 | TRBV21-1 | ASSKEHGTGVNVLT
TRBJ2-2 | TRBV6-5 | ATSQGLTGTGELF
TRBJ1-3 | TRBV10-3 | AISDGADTIY